The clone carrying this T cell receptor (beta chain) has more than one count but fewer than ten. The antigen remains undetermined. This specimen comes from a study of identical twins. Study-level findings and limits: Findings came from cross-sectional statistics, without long-term follow-up of donors.

Each CDR3 protein is one row after TCRdb ran MiXCR on the 5' RACE reads. The data contain 500,000 to 550,000 distinct CDR3 sequences, more than 20% of them seen just once; the ten biggest clones take up 0.4% to 0.6%. These same records also appear under a second study, on yellow fever vaccine responses in identical twins.

The sequenced sample consisted of CD4+ T cells sorted from blood. This clonotype was obtained from a woman aged 18-29 years in good health.

The CDR3 loop is CASSTNLGGEAEQFF. The DNA for the CDR3 is TGTGCCAGCAGCACGAACTTAGGAGGTGAGGCTGAGCAGTTCTTC. The gene calls are TRBV12-3 or TRBV12-4 and TRBJ2-1; D may be TRBD2 (5 bases). Trimming took 6 bases from V and 9 from J, leaving 21 bases between them. CDR3 length: 15 residues.